This TCR beta chain was sequenced during a study of cytomegalovirus exposure and HLA in healthy donors. Points from the study as a whole: The authors enumerated 150 to 200 TCR beta chains as linked to cytomegalovirus. Whilst most TCR sequences proved rare, a subset of public TCRs occurred across many donors. Specificity of a few CMV-associated chains for CMV antigens was verified in vitro.

The protocol was immunoSEQ multiplex PCR, while the TCRdb copy is restricted to in-frame clones and leaves out a portion. The table lists 300,000 to 400,000 clones, approximately 86% of them singletons. Between the trimmed V and J ends, which lost 6 bases and 2 bases, there was a span of 14 bases. This CDR3 region has 15 residues. The V gene's germline CDR1 is LGHNA and CDR2 YSLEER. The count of this clone is one. Its antigen is currently unknown. Sequenced input: PBMCs. The rearrangement uses TRBV4-3 and TRBJ2-1, with D tentatively TRBD1 (6 bases). This sequence originates from a man aged 25-45 years in good health and CMV-seronegative. CDR3 DNA sequence: TGCGCCAGCAGGGAAGACAGGCTAACCTACAATGAGCAGTTCTTC. It is translated as CASREDRLTYNEQFF.